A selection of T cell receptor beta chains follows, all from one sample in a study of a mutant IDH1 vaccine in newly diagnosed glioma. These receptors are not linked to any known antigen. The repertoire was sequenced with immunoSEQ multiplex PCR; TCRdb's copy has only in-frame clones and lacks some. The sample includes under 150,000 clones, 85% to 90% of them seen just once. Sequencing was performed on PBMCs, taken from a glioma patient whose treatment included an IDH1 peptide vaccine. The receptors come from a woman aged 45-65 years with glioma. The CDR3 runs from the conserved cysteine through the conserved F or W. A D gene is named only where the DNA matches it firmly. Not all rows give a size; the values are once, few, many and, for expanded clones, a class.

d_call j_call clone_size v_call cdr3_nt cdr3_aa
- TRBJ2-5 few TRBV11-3 TGTGCCAGCAGCTTAGGAGAACGGGGACAAGAGACCCAGTACTTC CASSLGERGQETQYF
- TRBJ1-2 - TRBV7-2 TGTGCCAGCAGTAAGGACAGTAACTATGGCTACACCTTC CASSKDSNYGYTF
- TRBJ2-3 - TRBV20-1 TGCAGTGTAAAGGGCACAGATACGCAGTATTTT CSVKGTDTQYF
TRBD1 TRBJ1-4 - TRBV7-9 TGTGCCAGCAGCTCGGGACAGGGGAGAGAAGAAAAACTGTTTTTT CASSSGQGREEKLFF
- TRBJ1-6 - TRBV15 TGTGCCACCAGCCCCGGGCAAGAGTATAATTCACCCCTCCACTTT CATSPGQEYNSPLHF
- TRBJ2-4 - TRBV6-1 TGTGCCAGCAGTGAAGCGATGACTCCAGCCAAAAACATTCAGTACTTC CASSEAMTPAKNIQYF
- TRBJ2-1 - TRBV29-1 TGCAGCGTTGTTCCTTCCGGGATCAGGAATGAGCAGTTCTTC CSVVPSGIRNEQFF
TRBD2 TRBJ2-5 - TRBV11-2 TGTGCCAGCAGCCTTCGACTAGCGGGAGGTCGCGAGACCCAGTACTTC CASSLRLAGGRETQYF
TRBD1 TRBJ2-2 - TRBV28 TGTGCCAGCAGTTTAACAGGGGCGGGCACCGGGGAGCTGTTTTTT CASSLTGAGTGELFF
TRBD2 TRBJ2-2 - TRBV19 TGTGCCAGTAGTCCAGGAGCGGGAAGGAACACCGGGGAGCTGTTTTTT CASSPGAGRNTGELFF
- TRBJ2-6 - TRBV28 TGTGCCAGTTCGGAAGGATGGGCCTTCTCTGGGGCCAACGTCCTGACTTTC CASSEGWAFSGANVLTF